The entry below describes one TCR beta chain. This clone's antigen is unknown. The read gets to within 3 residues of the CDR3 end, and the germline J gene fills in the rest. Every participant had a single incident cervical HPV16 infection, and women with prevalent HPV16 infections were excluded. Cervical HPV DNA was detected with MY09/MY11 PCR, and genotyping was done with dot-blot hybridization. Approximately 16 mL of heparinized blood were centrifuged, and the buffy coat was split into aliquots, frozen at -30 degrees C, and then kept at -80 degrees C. QIAGEN kits were used to extract genomic DNA from the buffy coat specimens. TCR beta CDR3 regions were amplified by multiplex PCR from an average of roughly 1.3 ug genomic DNA per sample using the immunoSEQ assay. To correct primer bias, the assay used a complete synthetic TCR repertoire to set an amplification baseline. The amplicons were sequenced on the Illumina platform. The study's own analysis went as follows. Sequences were error-corrected by clustering with frequency ratios and a modified nearest-neighbor algorithm and were then analyzed in the immunoSEQ Analyzer with IMGT gene definitions. At each rarefaction depth, TCR richness and evenness were averaged over 20 rarefaction repeats, and samples with fewer sequences than the depth were excluded. Wilcoxon rank sum tests with FDR correction were used to compare relative abundances of V, D and J genes between the groups. In the blinded duplicates, the intraclass correlation was around 96% for TCR richness and averaged around 78% across 65 to 75 gene segments. As stored in TCRdb, this immuneACCESS dataset retains in-frame rearrangements with V and J assigned. A fraction of the clones does not appear; measured against another copy, unresolved V genes explain less than half of the discrepancy, and the remainder lacks a known reason. For V, J and clone size, that table is used; D and trimming come from the DNA. The sample table includes over 25,000 clones. The biggest ten clones account for less than 8.5% of the sample.

The germline V gene (reference sequence) supplies CDR1 DFQATT and CDR2 SNEGSKA. V is cut back by 3 bases and J by 2 bases, with 7 bases in the junction unmatched. The CDR3 numbers 15 residues from cysteine through phenylalanine. Shown are 36 bases from within the CDR3, in frame from base 1. The data were taken from a study of T cells in women clearing cervical HPV infection listed by TCRdb under 2018. Looking at the study overall: The cases were 25 or so women with histologically confirmed HPV16-related CIN3 or worse, and 2 of these cases were invasive cancers. For cases, the median interval between lesion detection and blood sampling was about 140 days, with an interquartile range of about 85 to 210 days. Because only a few women had HLA typing data, the possibility that HLA type acted as a confounder could not be ruled out. Blood from cases was drawn at the visit where the lesion was first identified, while blood from controls was drawn once the infection was no longer detected. The approximately 25 controls were women who cleared a single incident HPV16 infection within 12 months without developing precancer or cancer. Cases had a median age of almost 35 years and controls had a median age of around 40, with no significant differences in baseline characteristics. As quality controls, five blinded duplicates were added to each group, bringing the total to approximately 60 samples made up of roughly 50 participants and approximately 10 replicates. Cases and controls were matched on year of sample collection and on age within five years. The exploratory proof-of-principle case-control study was nested within the Guanacaste HPV Natural History Study in Costa Rica and compared TCR repertoires across cervical HPV16 outcomes. The parent cohort enrolled some 10,000 women aged 18 or older in Guanacaste, Costa Rica, during about 1992 to 1994 and followed them for approximately 7 years.

The full study reports these points: Cases were distinguished from controls with an estimated AUC of approximately 0.8 by random forest classifiers combining richness and V gene abundances. Across sequencing depths, CIN3+ cases showed significantly higher TCR repertoire richness than controls, but evenness did not differ between the groups. TRBV6-7 relative abundance was lower in cases than in controls (around 0.11% versus 0.16%; Bonferroni P = 0.0008). Because the number of T cells per sample was unknown, the richness differences could reflect varying T-cell content rather than repertoire biology. The cross-sectional design could not show whether associations preceded infection or resulted from it; effector/memory subsets and HPV-specific T cells were not isolated.

The receptor was derived from a woman aged 18-70 years with a cervical HPV16 infection that either progressed to CIN3+ or cleared (not recorded which). The rearrangement joined TRBV20-1 to TRBJ2-3; a stretch of 8 junction bases matches TRBD2. The source material was blood buffy coat. The sequenced CDR3 bases are TGCAGTGCTAGTCTCCGGGGGGGCCTCACAGATACG. The translation is CSASLRGGLTDT. The full CDR3 protein reads CSASLRGGLTDTQYF.